The present entry profiles one T cell receptor beta chain with its context. Its antigen is not known. The data are from a study of response to subunit inactivated influenza vaccine. Regarding the study as a whole: Authors suggested each seasonal flu vaccination may recruit only limited numbers of new T cells.

TCRdb itself ran the RT-PCR reads through MiXCR, one entry per CDR3 protein. Of 540,000 or so distinct CDR3 sequences in the sample, 10% to 15% were seen once. The V segment lost 5 bases and the J segment 7 bases; nucleotides outside the gene matches: 9. CDR1 is SGHTA, CDR2 FQGNSA, per germline. The CDR3 runs to 16 residues. The origin of this receptor is a man aged 45-65 years who received an inactivated influenza vaccine. The source material was PBMCs from blood, sampled roughly 47 days after vaccination. This chain joins TRBV7-2 and TRBJ1-6, with 9 bases identical to TRBD1. In nucleotides, the CDR3 is TGTGCCAGCAGCCCATACCGGGACAGGGTGAATTCACCCCTCCACTTT. Translated: CASSPYRDRVNSPLHF.